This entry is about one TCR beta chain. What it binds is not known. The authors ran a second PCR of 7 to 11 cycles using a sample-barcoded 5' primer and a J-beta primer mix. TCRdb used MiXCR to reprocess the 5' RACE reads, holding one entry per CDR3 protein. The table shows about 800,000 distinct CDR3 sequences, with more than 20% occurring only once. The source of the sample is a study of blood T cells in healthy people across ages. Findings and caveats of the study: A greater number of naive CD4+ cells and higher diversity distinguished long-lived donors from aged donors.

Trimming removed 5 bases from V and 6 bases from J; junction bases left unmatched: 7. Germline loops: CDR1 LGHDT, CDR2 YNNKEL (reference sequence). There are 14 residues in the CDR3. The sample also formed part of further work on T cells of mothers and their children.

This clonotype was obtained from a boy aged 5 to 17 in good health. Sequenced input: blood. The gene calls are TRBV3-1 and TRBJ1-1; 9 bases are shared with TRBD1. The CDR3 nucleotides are TGTGCCAGCAGCACAACAGGGGGCGCGGCTGAAGCTTTCTTT. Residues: CASSTTGGAAEAFF.